This T cell receptor (beta chain) was documented in a study of OX40 agonist ivuxolimab in advanced cancers. Study summary: Treatment of patients was with ivuxolimab, an agonistic anti-OX40 (CD134) antibody. With a range of roughly 20 to 85, age averaged 60 years, and 75% to 90% were male.

Study-level results: In the 0.1 to 3.0 mg/kg range, CD4+ and CD8+ blood T cells had expanded clonally by week 6. The mean number of expanded clones was higher in CD8+ T cells than in CD4+.

The CDR3 totals 13 residues. Trimming cost V 3 bases and J 7 bases, with 14 bases left between them. Per germline, CDR1 SGHKS and CDR2 YYEKEE (reference sequence). Concerning this clone itself: Its matching antigen is unknown.

Libraries were prepared by immunoSEQ multiplex PCR; TCRdb keeps only in-frame clonotypes and omits some of them. This sample yields fewer than 95,000 clones, of which 85% to 95% are seen a single time; less than 0.55% belongs to the top ten. The V gene is TRBV5-5, the J gene TRBJ2-7; possibly TRBD1 or TRBD2 for D (5 bases each). The sample here was CD4+ or CD8+ T cells sorted from blood, taken in a trial of the OX40 agonist ivuxolimab. This TCR was sampled from an adult with an advanced solid tumor such as melanoma, head and neck, liver or kidney cancer. CDR3 in amino acids: CASSSGRSREQYF. CDR3 sequence (DNA): TGTGCCAGCAGCTCGGGACGTTCGAGGGAGCAGTACTTC. The full variable domain, with the rest looked up from reference TRBV5-5 and TRBJ2-7, is DAGVTQSPTHLIKTRGQQVTLRCSPISGHKSVSWYQQVLGQGPQFIFQYYEKEERGRGNFPDRFSARQFPNYSSELNVNALLLGDSALYLCASSSGRSREQYFGPGTRLTVT.